This TCR beta chain was observed in a study of shared T cell receptors in the human thymus. Assay: immunoSEQ multiplex PCR; the TCRdb copy retains only in-frame clones and omits some. The repertoire holds some 760,000 clones, with roughly 85% as singletons. The sample was also reused in another study, on human thymus T cells. That study reports: Infants, healthy and Finnish, who were having corrective surgery for congenital heart defects served as donors. Apparent bias marked the V and J gene usage of thymic and blood repertoires.

The sequencing input was thymocytes. The TCR was taken from a girl in the first two years of life with a congenital heart defect.

The chain's CDR3 is CASSSTATNEKLFF. In DNA form, the CDR3 reads TGTGCCAGCAGTTCGACAGCGACTAATGAAAAACTGTTTTTT. The chain has TRBV9 and TRBJ1-4; tentative D call: TRBD1 (5 bases). V shed 5 bases and J shed 2 bases, with 10 bases lying between them. The CDR3 covers 14 residues. From germline, CDR1 is SGDLS and CDR2 YYNGEE. Together with reference TRBV9 and TRBJ1-4, the CDR3 gives the full variable domain: DSGVTQTPKHLITATGQRVTLRCSPRSGDLSVYWYQQSLDQGLQFLIQYYNGEERAKGNILERFSAQQFPDLHSELNLSSLELGDSALYFCASSSTATNEKLFFGSGTQLSVL.